The 10 T cell receptor beta chains in this list originate from one sample, sequenced in a study of Ad26.COV2.S vaccination and SARS-CoV-2 variants. Treatment described: roughly 20 received Ad26.COV2.S at low or high dose, single or two shots; 5 received placebo; per-sample allocation not given. It was on day 63 after the first vaccine or placebo injection that samples were taken. Here immunoSEQ multiplex PCR was the method, and the copy in TCRdb shows in-frame clones only, minus some. The data contain 350,000 to 500,000 clones, more than 75% of them singletons. The material sequenced was peripheral blood, taken in a trial of Ad26.COV2.S vaccine versus placebo. The receptors shown here come from a person between 18 and 60 years old who received the Ad26.COV2.S COVID-19 vaccine or a placebo.

The genes are TRBV30 and TRBJ1-1; no clear D. The CDR3 contains 13 residues. V was cut by 3 bases and J by 6 bases, with 14 bases left in between. CDR1 is GTSNPN, CDR2 SVGIG, per germline (reference sequence). Here the CDR3 reads CAWRPYSESEAFF. CDR3 nucleotides: TGTGCCTGGAGACCCTATTCGGAGTCTGAAGCTTTCTTT.

The chain combines TRBV30 with TRBJ1-1; 10 bases align to TRBD1. The V gene's germline CDR1 is GTSNPN and CDR2 SVGIG (reference sequence). V lost 5 bases and J lost 3; bases outside the gene matches: 3. CDR3 length: 13 amino acids. In DNA, the CDR3 is TGTGCCTGGGACAGGGGGCGAGACACTGAAGCTTTCTTT. This sequence encodes CAWDRGRDTEAFF.

In DNA, the CDR3 is TGTGCCAGCAGGGAATTCATGCTCGATACGCAGTATTTT. Translated, it gives CASREFMLDTQYF. The V and J genes are TRBV6-6 and TRBJ2-3; D uncertain. There are 13 residues in the CDR3. V lost 6 bases, J lost 6 bases, and 13 bases lay in between. From germline, CDR1 is MNHNY and CDR2 SVGAGI (reference sequence).

The rearrangement uses TRBV5-1 and TRBJ2-7, with 9 bases that match TRBD2. Germline CDR1 reads SGHRS; CDR2 reads YFSETQ. Trimming cost V 0 bases and J 7 bases; bases outside gene matches: 8. The CDR3 runs to 15 residues. The CDR3 DNA reads TGCGCCAGCAGCTTGGGCTATAGCGGGAGCAGGGAGCAGTACTTC. Its protein product is CASSLGYSGSREQYF.

The chain links TRBV4-1 to TRBJ1-3; D ambiguous. The CDR3 is 15 residues long. With 2 bases removed from V and 0 bases from J, the gap between germline ends came to 8 bases. Germline values: CDR1 MGHRA, CDR2 YSYEKL. CDR3 amino acids: CASSQTQLSGNTIYF. Here the CDR3 DNA reads TGCGCCAGCAGCCAAACCCAGCTCTCTGGAAACACCATATATTTT.

The chain joins TRBV5-6 to TRBJ1-2; a weak D match, TRBD1 (6 bases). The CDR3 runs 15 residues. Germline V gene data show CDR1 as SGHDT and CDR2 as YYEEEE. V gave up 0 bases and J gave up 2 bases, with 11 bases separating them. The chain's CDR3 is CASSLGQAKNYGYTF. DNA for the CDR3: TGTGCCAGCAGCTTGGGACAGGCCAAAAACTATGGCTACACCTTC.

This chain connects TRBV2 to TRBJ2-5, with 12 bases aligning to TRBD2. The CDR3 runs to 14 residues. V shed 7 bases and J 5 bases; nucleotides not matched to a gene: 5. Germline V gene sequence: CDR1 SNHLY, CDR2 FYNNEI. CDR3 amino acids: CASNLAGGRETQYF. CDR3 in DNA: TGTGCCAGCAATCTAGCGGGGGGGCGGGAGACCCAGTACTTC.

The chain has TRBV7-3 and TRBJ1-4; a possible D gene is TRBD1 (5 bases). CDR1 and CDR2 from the germline V gene are SGHTA and FQGTGA. The CDR3 is 15 residues long. V lost 1 base, J lost 6 bases, and 12 bases lay in between. The CDR3 DNA reads TGTGCCAGCAGCTTAAGGGGCAGGGCGGATGAAAAACTGTTTTTT. Residues: CASSLRGRADEKLFF.

V is TRBV2 and J is TRBJ2-1; D possibly corresponds to TRBD2 (6 bases). The CDR3 has 15 residues. Trimming took off 3 bases at V and 1 base at J, with 10 bases between the two ends. Germline lookup yields CDR1 SNHLY and CDR2 FYNNEI. The CDR3 reads CASSEATSSYNEQFF. CDR3 DNA: TGTGCCAGCAGTGAGGCGACTAGTTCCTACAATGAGCAGTTCTTC.

The genes are TRBV6-6 and TRBJ2-5, with 11 positions matching TRBD2. Germline V gene data show CDR1 as MNHNY and CDR2 as SVGAGI (reference sequence). The CDR3 has 15 amino acids. Germline trimming cut 1 base from V and 3 bases from J; bases unmatched to any gene: 1. The CDR3 nucleotides read TGTGCCAGCAGTTACTATAGCGGGGGGGAAGAGACCCAGTACTTC. It encodes CASSYYSGGEETQYF.